This entry features one T cell receptor beta chain sequence. What it binds is unknown. The method was immunoSEQ multiplex PCR; TCRdb's version includes in-frame clones alone and lacks a portion of them. The sample carries around 40,000 clones, around 80% recorded once. The sample originates from a study of OX40 agonist ivuxolimab in advanced cancers. Whole-study context: Each patient was given ivuxolimab into a vein every 2 weeks, at 0.01 to 10 mg/kg.

Whole-study results and caveats: Blood T cells, both CD4+ and CD8+, expanded clonally by week 6 at 0.1 to 3.0 mg/kg.

Germline CDR1 and CDR2: WSHSY and SAAADI. V shed 0 bases and J 10 bases; nucleotides not matched to a gene: 5. This CDR3 spans 14 amino acids. This TCR came from an adult with an advanced solid tumor such as melanoma, head and neck, liver or kidney cancer. The specimen comprised CD4+ or CD8+ T cells sorted from blood, sampled in a trial of the OX40 agonist ivuxolimab. V and J are TRBV10-2 and TRBJ2-1, with 8 bases that match TRBD2. CDR3 sequence (DNA): TGCGCCAGCAGTGAGTCGCCCAGCGGGGGAGAGCAGTTCTTC. Protein sequence: CASSESPSGGEQFF.